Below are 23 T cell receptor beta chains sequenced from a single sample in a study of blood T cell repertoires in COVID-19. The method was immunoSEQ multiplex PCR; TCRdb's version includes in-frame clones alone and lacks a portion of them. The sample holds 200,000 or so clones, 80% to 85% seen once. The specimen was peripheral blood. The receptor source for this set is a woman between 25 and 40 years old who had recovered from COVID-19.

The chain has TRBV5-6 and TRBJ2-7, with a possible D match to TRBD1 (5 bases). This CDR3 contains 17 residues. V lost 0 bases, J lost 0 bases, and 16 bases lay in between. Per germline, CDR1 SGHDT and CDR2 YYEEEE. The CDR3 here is CASSLGNWGRYSYEQYF. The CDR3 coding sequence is TGTGCCAGCAGCTTGGGAAATTGGGGCCGCTACTCCTACGAGCAGTACTTC. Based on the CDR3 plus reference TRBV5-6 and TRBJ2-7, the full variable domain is DAGVTQSPTHLIKTRGQQVTLRCSPKSGHDTVSWYQQALGQGPQFIFQYYEEEERQRGNFPDRFSGHQFPNYSSELNVNALLLGDSALYLCASSLGNWGRYSYEQYFGPGTRLTVT.

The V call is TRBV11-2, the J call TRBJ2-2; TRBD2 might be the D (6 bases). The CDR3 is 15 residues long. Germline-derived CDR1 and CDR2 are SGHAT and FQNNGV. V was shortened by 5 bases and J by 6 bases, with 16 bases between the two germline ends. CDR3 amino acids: CASSQTRGEAGELFF. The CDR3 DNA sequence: TGTGCCAGCAGCCAAACGCGGGGTGAAGCCGGGGAGCTGTTTTTT.

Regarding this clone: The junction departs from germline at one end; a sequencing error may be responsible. The CDR3 DNA reads TGTGCCAGCAGTGAGTTAGAGGCCCAGTACTTC. Protein: CASSELEAQYF. V is TRBV6-1 and J is TRBJ2-5; D not certain. Germline V gene sequence: CDR1 MNHNS, CDR2 SASEGT. The CDR3 contains 11 residues.

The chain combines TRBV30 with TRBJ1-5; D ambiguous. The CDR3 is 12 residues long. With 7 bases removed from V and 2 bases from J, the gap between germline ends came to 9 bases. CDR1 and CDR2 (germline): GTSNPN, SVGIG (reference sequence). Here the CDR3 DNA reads TGTGCCTTCTCCGTTCGCAATCAGCCCCAGCATTTT. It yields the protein CAFSVRNQPQHF.

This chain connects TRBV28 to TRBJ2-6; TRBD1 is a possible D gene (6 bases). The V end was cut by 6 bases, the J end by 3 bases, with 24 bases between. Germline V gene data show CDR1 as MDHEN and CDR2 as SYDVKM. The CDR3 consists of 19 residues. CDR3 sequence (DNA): TGTGCCAGCAGCCCGATACAGGGTGCCGCACTCGGTGGGGCCAACGTCCTGACTTTC. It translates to CASSPIQGAALGGANVLTF. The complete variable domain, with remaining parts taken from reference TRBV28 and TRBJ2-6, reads DVKVTQSSRYLVKRTGEKVFLECVQDMDHENMFWYRQDPGLGLRLIYFSYDVKMKEKGDIPEGYSVSREKKERFSLILESASTNQTSMYLCASSPIQGAALGGANVLTFGAGSRLTVL.

CDR3 coding DNA: TGTGCCAGCAGCCTAGGGACACTGAAAGCCTACGAGCAGTACTTC. It is translated as CASSLGTLKAYEQYF. The genes are TRBV5-5 and TRBJ2-7; TRBD1 might be the D (6 bases). This CDR3 contains 15 residues. Per the germline V gene, CDR1 is SGHKS and CDR2 is YYEKEE (reference sequence). V was trimmed by 4 bases and J by 2 bases, leaving 16 bases between them.

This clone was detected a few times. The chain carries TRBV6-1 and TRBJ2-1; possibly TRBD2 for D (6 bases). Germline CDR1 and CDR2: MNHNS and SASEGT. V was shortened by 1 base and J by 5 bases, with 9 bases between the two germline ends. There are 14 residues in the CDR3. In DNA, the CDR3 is TGTGCCAGCAGTGAAGGACTAGGTAACAATGAGCAGTTCTTC. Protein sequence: CASSEGLGNNEQFF.

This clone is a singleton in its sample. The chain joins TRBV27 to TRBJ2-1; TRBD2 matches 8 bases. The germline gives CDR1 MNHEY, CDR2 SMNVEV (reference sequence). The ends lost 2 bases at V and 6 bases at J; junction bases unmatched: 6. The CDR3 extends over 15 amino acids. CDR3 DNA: TGTGCCAGCAGTTTACCGTCGGGAGGGGGCAATGAGCAGTTCTTC. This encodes CASSLPSGGGNEQFF.

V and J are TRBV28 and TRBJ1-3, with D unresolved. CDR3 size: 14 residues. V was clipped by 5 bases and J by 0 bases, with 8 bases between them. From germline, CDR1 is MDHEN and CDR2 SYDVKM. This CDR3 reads CASSKPSSGNTIYF. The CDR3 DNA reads TGTGCCAGCAGTAAACCGAGCTCTGGAAACACCATATATTTT.

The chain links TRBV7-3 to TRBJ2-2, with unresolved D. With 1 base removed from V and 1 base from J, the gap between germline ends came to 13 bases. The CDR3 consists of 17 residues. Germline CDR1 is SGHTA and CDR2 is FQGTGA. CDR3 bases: TGTGCCAGCAGCTTAAGGTCCGCAAGAGTGAACACCGGGGAGCTGTTTTTT. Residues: CASSLRSARVNTGELFF.

As DNA, the CDR3 is TGCGCCAGCAGTCAAACCGGAAAAGGGACAGTCATGAGGTATGACGAGCAGTACTTC. Translated: CASSQTGKGTVMRYDEQYF. V and J are TRBV23-1 and TRBJ2-7, with 7 bases identical to TRBD1. TRBV23-1 is an open reading frame, and its role is uncertain. CDR3 length: 19 residues. Unmatched junction bases numbered 21, after V lost 2 bases and J lost 5 bases.

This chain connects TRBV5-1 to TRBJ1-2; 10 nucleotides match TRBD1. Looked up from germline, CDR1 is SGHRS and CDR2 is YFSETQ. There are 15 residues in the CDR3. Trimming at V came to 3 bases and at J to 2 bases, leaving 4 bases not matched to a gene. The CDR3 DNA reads TGCGCCAGCAGCTCTAGACAGGGGGCAAACTATGGCTACACCTTC. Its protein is CASSSRQGANYGYTF.

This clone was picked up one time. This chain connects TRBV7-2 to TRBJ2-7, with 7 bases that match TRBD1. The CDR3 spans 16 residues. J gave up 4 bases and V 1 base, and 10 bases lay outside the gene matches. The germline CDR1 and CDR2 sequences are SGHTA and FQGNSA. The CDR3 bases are TGTGCCAGCAGCTTAGGACAGGGATCCTTTGGATACGAGCAGTACTTC. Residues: CASSLGQGSFGYEQYF.

CDR3 sequence: CASSYGGTPGNTIYF. DNA for the CDR3: TGTGCCAGCAGTTACGGAGGAACCCCTGGAAACACCATATATTTT. The chain recombines TRBV27 with TRBJ1-3; D ambiguous. Trimming took off 4 bases at V and 2 bases at J, with 12 bases between the two ends. Germline V gene lookup returns CDR1 MNHEY and CDR2 SMNVEV (reference sequence). The CDR3 is 15 residues long.

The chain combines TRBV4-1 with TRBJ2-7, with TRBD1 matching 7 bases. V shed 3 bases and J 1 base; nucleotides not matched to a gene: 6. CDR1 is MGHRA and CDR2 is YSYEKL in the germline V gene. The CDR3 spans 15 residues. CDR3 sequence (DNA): TGCGCCAGCAGCCACTCCCTGACAGGGTCCTACGAGCAGTACTTC. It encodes CASSHSLTGSYEQYF.

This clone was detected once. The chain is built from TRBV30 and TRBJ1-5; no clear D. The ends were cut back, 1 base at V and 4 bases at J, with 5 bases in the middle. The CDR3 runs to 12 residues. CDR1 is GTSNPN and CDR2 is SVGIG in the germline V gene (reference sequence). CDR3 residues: CAWSALNQPQHF. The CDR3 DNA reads TGTGCCTGGAGTGCCTTAAATCAGCCCCAGCATTTT.

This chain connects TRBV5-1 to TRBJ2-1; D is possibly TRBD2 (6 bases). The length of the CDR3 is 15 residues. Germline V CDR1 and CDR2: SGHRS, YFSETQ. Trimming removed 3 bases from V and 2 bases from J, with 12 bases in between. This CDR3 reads CASSSSSATYNEQFF. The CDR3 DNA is TGCGCCAGCAGCTCTTCTAGCGCCACCTACAATGAGCAGTTCTTC.

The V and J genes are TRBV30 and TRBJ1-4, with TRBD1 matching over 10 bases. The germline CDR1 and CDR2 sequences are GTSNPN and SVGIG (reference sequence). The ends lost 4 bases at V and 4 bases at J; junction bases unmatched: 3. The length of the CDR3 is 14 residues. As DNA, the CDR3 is TGTGCCTGGACTGGACAGGGGGGTAATGAAAAACTGTTTTTT. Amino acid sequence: CAWTGQGGNEKLFF.

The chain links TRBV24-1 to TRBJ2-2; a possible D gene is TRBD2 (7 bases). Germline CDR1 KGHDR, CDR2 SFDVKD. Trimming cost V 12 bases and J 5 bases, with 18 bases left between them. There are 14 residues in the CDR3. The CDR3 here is CAATGGWGTGELFF. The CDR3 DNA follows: TGTGCCGCCACGGGGGGCTGGGGAACCGGGGAGCTGTTTTTT.

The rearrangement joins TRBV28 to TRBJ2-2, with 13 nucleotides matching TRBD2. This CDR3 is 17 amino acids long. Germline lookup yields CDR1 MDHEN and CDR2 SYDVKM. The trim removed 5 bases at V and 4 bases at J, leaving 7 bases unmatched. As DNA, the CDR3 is TGTGCCAGCAGTGTACTAGCGGGAGGGCCATCCACCGGGGAGCTGTTTTTT. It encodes CASSVLAGGPSTGELFF.

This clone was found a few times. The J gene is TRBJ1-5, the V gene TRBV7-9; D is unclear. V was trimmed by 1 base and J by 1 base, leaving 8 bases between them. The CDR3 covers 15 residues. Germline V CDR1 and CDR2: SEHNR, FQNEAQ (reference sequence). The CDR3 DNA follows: TGTGCCAGCAGCTTAGATGGAGGGAGCAATCAGCCCCAGCATTTT. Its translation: CASSLDGGSNQPQHF.

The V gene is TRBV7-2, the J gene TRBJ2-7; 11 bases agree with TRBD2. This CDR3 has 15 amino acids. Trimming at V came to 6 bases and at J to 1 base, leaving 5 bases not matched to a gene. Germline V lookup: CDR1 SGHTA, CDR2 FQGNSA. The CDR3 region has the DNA TGTGCCAGCAGGCCCACTAGCGGGGGATCCTACGAGCAGTACTTC. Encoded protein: CASRPTSGGSYEQYF.

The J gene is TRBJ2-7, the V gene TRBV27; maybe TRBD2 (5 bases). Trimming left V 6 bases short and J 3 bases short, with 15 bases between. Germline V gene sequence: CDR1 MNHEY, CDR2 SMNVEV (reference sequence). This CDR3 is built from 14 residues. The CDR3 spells CASRPASGSYEQYF. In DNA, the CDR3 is TGTGCCAGCAGACCTGCCTCGGGAAGCTACGAGCAGTACTTC.